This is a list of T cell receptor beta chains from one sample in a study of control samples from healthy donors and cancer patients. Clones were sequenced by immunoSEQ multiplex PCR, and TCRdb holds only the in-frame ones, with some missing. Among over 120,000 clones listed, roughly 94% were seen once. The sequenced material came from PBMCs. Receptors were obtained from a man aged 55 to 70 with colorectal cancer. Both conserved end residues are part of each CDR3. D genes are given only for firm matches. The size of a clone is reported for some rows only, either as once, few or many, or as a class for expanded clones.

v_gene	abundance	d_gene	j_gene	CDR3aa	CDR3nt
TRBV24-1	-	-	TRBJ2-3	CATSDAGTTQYF	TGTGCCACCAGTGATGCCGGGACTACGCAGTATTTT
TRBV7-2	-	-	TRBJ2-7	CASSRTTDSYEQYF	TGTGCCAGCAGCAGGACGACAGACTCCTACGAGCAGTACTTC
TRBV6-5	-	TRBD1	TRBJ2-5	CASGGTGLQETQYF	TGTGCCAGCGGCGGGACAGGGCTACAAGAGACCCAGTACTTC
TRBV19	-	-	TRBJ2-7	CASLGRGREQYF	TGTGCCTCCCTTGGCCGGGGGAGGGAGCAGTACTTC
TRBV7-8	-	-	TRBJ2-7	CASSYERGISYEQYF	TGTGCCAGCAGCTACGAGAGGGGTATATCCTACGAGCAGTACTTC
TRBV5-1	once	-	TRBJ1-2	CASSLEIAGYGYTF	TGCGCCAGCAGCTTGGAAATAGCGGGCTATGGCTACACCTTC
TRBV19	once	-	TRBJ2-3	CASSGTGRTDTQYF	TGTGCCAGTAGTGGAACAGGGCGCACAGATACGCAGTATTTT
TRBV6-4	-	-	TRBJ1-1	CASSGTANTEAFF	TGTGCCAGCAGTGGGACAGCGAACACTGAAGCTTTCTTT
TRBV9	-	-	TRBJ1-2	CASSFIDTGDYGYTF	TGTGCCAGCAGCTTTATCGACACTGGAGACTATGGCTACACCTTC
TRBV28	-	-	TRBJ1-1	CASSLRLQAFF	TGTGCCAGCAGTTTGAGGCTTCAAGCTTTCTTT
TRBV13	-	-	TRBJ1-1	CASSLDRRTEAFF	TGTGCCAGCAGCTTAGACAGGAGAACTGAAGCTTTCTTT
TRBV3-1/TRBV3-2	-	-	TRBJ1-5	CASSQVAGNQPQHF	TGTGCCAGCAGCCAAGTTGCGGGGAATCAGCCCCAGCATTTT
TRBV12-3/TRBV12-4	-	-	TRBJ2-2	CASSLASGELFF	TGTGCCAGCAGTTTGGCGTCCGGGGAGCTGTTTTTT
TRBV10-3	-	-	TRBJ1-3	CAISDLDSGNTIYF	TGTGCCATCAGTGACCTGGACTCTGGAAACACCATATATTTT
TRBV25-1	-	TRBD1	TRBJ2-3	CASSELTGIDTQYF	TGTGCCAGCAGTGAATTGACAGGGATAGATACGCAGTATTTT
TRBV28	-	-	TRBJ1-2	CASRPEGAKYGYTF	TGTGCCAGCAGGCCCGAAGGCGCGAAATATGGCTACACCTTC
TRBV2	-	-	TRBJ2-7	CASTQAYEQYF	TGTGCCAGCACTCAGGCCTACGAGCAGTACTTC
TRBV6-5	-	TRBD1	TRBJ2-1	CASTKGAVYNEQFF	TGTGCCAGCACTAAGGGGGCCGTGTACAATGAGCAGTTCTTC
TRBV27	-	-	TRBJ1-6	CASSSDRPGTILRNSPLHF	TGTGCCAGCAGTTCTGACAGACCGGGGACAATACTTAGGAATTCACCCCTCCACTTT
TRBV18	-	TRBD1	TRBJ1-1	CASSPRQGSTEAFF	TGTGCCAGCTCACCTCGACAGGGTAGCACTGAAGCTTTCTTT
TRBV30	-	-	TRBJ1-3	CAWTGSGNTIYF	TGTGCCTGGACAGGGTCTGGAAACACCATATATTTT
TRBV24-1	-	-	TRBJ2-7	CATSHKGGYEQYF	TGTGCCACCAGTCATAAGGGGGGCTACGAGCAGTACTTC
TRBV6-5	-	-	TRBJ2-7	CASRYSGAGYEQYF	TGTGCCAGCAGATACTCGGGGGCGGGCTACGAGCAGTACTTC
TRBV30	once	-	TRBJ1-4	CAWSLEGVGEKLFF	TGTGCCTGGAGCCTAGAGGGCGTGGGTGAAAAACTGTTTTTT
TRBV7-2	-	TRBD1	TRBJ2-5	CASRTTGGSWETQYF	TGTGCCAGCAGAACGACAGGGGGCTCGTGGGAGACCCAGTACTTC
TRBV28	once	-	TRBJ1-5	CASSLGSGHQPQHF	TGTGCCAGCAGTTTGGGGTCCGGGCATCAGCCCCAGCATTTT
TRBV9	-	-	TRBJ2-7	CASSVYSSGAYEQYF	TGTGCCAGCAGCGTATATAGTTCCGGAGCTTACGAGCAGTACTTC
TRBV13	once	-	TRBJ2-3	CASRPGTALANTQYF	TGTGCCAGCAGGCCCGGGACTGCCCTTGCAAATACGCAGTATTTT
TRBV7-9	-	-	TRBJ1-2	CASSLETGFYGYTF	TGTGCCAGCAGCTTAGAGACAGGCTTCTATGGCTACACCTTC
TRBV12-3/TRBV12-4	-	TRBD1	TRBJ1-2	CASSLQGGIGYTF	TGTGCCAGCAGTTTACAGGGGGGGATTGGCTACACCTTC
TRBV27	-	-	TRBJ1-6	CASSPLGSPGGSLHF	TGTGCCAGCAGTCCCCTGGGGAGTCCTGGTGGATCCCTCCACTTT
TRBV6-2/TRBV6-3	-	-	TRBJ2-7	CASSYSNGFYEQYF	TGTGCCAGCAGTTACTCGAACGGGTTCTACGAGCAGTACTTC
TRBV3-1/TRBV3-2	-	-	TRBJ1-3	CASSRTDSGNTIYF	TGTGCCAGCAGCCGCACAGACTCTGGAAACACCATATATTTT
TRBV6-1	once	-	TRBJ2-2	CASSEVLRAGELFF	TGTGCCAGCAGTGAAGTTTTGCGGGCCGGGGAGCTGTTTTTT
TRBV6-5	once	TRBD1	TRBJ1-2	CASGLTGGLGGYTF	TGTGCCAGCGGATTAACAGGGGGATTGGGTGGCTACACCTTC